This note documents a single T cell receptor beta chain sequence. Its target is unknown. These data come from a study of T cell repertoires in cytomegalovirus infection. TCRdb itself ran the reads through MiXCR, one entry per CDR3 protein. The data show fewer than 950,000 distinct CDR3 sequences, less than 35% seen once. Trimming removed 3 bases from V and 9 bases from J; junction bases left unmatched: 14. The length of the CDR3 is 16 residues. Per germline, CDR1 LGHNT and CDR2 FRNRAP. This TCR was sampled from a human donor in good health (CMV status not recorded). Some clones in this sample may be carry-over from other donors' samples. This chain connects TRBV12-5 to TRBJ2-3, with 8 bases aligning to TRBD2. The sample in question was cultured CD8+ T cells from PBMCs, obtained from culture after CMV antigen stimulation. CDR3 in DNA: TGTGCTAGTGGTTTCCCCCTAGCGGGTTTGGAGACAACGCAGTATTTT. Translating gives CASGFPLAGLETTQYF.